The 9 T cell receptor beta chains presented below share a single source sample, sequenced in a study of blood T cell repertoires in COVID-19. The assay was immunoSEQ multiplex PCR, and TCRdb's table has in-frame clones only and misses some. The table includes some 170,000 clones, about 79% detected once. The sequenced sample consisted of PBMCs or T cells enriched from blood (not recorded which). Receptors originate from a man aged 45-65 years who had recovered from COVID-19.

The rearrangement links TRBV7-2 to TRBJ2-1; D possibly corresponds to TRBD2 (6 bases). Germline V gene lookup returns CDR1 SGHTA and CDR2 FQGNSA. Trimming left V 5 bases short and J 9 bases short, with 17 bases between. This CDR3 is built from 14 residues. CDR3 sequence reads: CASSGSPGVGEQFF. The CDR3 DNA reads TGTGCCAGCAGCGGGTCGCCGGGGGTAGGTGAGCAGTTCTTC. Combining the CDR3 with reference TRBV7-2 and TRBJ2-1 gives the whole variable domain GAGVSQSPSNKVTEKGKDVELRCDPISGHTALYWYRQSLGQGLEFLIYFQGNSAPDKSGLPSDRFSAERTGGSVSTLTIQRTQQEDSAVYLCASSGSPGVGEQFFGPGTRLTVL.

This chain connects TRBV14 to TRBJ1-3; D gene unclear. CDR3 size: 16 residues. The germline V gene encodes CDR1 SGHDN and CDR2 FVKESK. V lost 0 bases and J 8 bases, leaving 17 bases between the germline ends. The CDR3 DNA reads as TGTGCCAGCAGCCAAGATCTTCGGGGAGGTATAGACACCATATATTTT. This sequence encodes CASSQDLRGGIDTIYF.

CDR3 coding DNA: TGTGCCAGAAGTTGGGACAGGGGATATGGATCACCCCTCCACTTT. Amino acid sequence: CARSWDRGYGSPLHF. The rearrangement joins TRBV5-3 to TRBJ1-6, with 10 bases fitting TRBD1. TRBV5-3 is an ORF, with its function uncertain. The CDR3 is 15 residues long. V lost 5 bases, J lost 10 bases, and 9 bases stayed unmatched.

The chain has TRBV24-1 and TRBJ1-5, with TRBD1 identical over 9 bases. The CDR3 has 17 amino acids. CDR1 is KGHDR and CDR2 is SFDVKD in the germline V gene. The trim removed 5 bases at V and 0 bases at J, leaving 7 bases unmatched. CDR3 sequence: CATSVRTGDYSNQPQHF. As DNA, the CDR3 is TGTGCCACCAGTGTGAGGACAGGGGATTATAGCAATCAGCCCCAGCATTTT.

CDR3 sequence (DNA): TGTGCCAGCTCACCACCAGTGGGGAGCACAGGGCAAGAGACCCAGTACTTC. Its protein product is CASSPPVGSTGQETQYF. The chain recombines TRBV18 with TRBJ2-5, with a tentative D call TRBD1 (6 bases). The germline V and J ends were trimmed by 0 bases and 2 bases, with 16 bases remaining between them. This CDR3 has 17 amino acids. Germline lookup yields CDR1 KGHSH and CDR2 LQKENI.

This clone was found many times. The sample contains more than one DNA sequence encoding this CDR3. V and J are TRBV6-5 and TRBJ2-7; TRBD1 matches 7 bases. The CDR3 extends over 13 amino acids. From germline, CDR1 is MNHEY and CDR2 SVGAGI. The V gene end was trimmed by 5 bases and the J gene end by 3 bases; junction bases not matched to a gene: 4. CDR3 region: CASSRQGNYEQYF. The DNA for the CDR3 is TGTGCCAGCAGTCGACAGGGAAACTACGAGCAGTACTTC.

In DNA form, the CDR3 reads TGTGCCAGTAGTACCTTCCCGGGTAATTTATTTGGCTACACCTTC. Translating it yields CASSTFPGNLFGYTF. This chain joins TRBV19 and TRBJ1-2; D uncertain. The V end was cut by 4 bases, the J end by 7 bases, with 19 bases between. CDR3 length: 15 amino acids. Germline lookup yields CDR1 LNHDA and CDR2 SQIVND (reference sequence).

V and J are TRBV6-5 and TRBJ1-2, with 9 nucleotides matching TRBD1. The CDR3 is 14 amino acids. The V gene's germline CDR1 is MNHEY and CDR2 SVGAGI. V gave up 7 bases and J gave up 4 bases; unmatched junction bases: 7. The CDR3 DNA reads TGTGCCAGCACCAGGACAGGGGACTTCTATGGCTACACCTTC. This gives the protein CASTRTGDFYGYTF.

This clone was observed a few times. The chain uses TRBV10-1 and TRBJ1-1, with D unresolved. There are 16 residues in the CDR3. The germline V gene has CDR1 WNHNN and CDR2 SYGVQD (reference sequence). Trimming removed 0 bases at V and 8 bases at J, with 19 bases between. The CDR3 here is CASSESGDRFGSEAFF. For the CDR3, the DNA is TGCGCCAGCAGTGAGTCCGGGGATCGATTCGGGTCCGAAGCTTTCTTT.